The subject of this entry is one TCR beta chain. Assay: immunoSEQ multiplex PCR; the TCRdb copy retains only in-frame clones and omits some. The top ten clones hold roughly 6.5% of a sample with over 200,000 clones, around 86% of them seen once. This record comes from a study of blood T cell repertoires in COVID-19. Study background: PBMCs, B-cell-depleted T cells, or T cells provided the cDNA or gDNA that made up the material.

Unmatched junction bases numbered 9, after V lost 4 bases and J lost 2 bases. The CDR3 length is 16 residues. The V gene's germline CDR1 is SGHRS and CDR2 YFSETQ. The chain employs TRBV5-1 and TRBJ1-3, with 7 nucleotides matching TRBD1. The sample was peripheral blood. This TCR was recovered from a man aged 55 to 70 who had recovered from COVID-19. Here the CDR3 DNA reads TGCGCCAGCAGCCCAATAGGGGGCCGAACTGGAAACACCATATATTTT. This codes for CASSPIGGRTGNTIYF.